This is a list of T cell receptor beta chains from one sample in a study of OX40 agonist ivuxolimab in advanced cancers. The method was immunoSEQ multiplex PCR; TCRdb's version includes in-frame clones alone and lacks a portion of them. The sample consists of around 20,000 clones, less than 90% of them appearing once. The source material was CD4+ or CD8+ T cells sorted from blood, sampled in a trial of the OX40 agonist ivuxolimab. Receptors were obtained from an adult with an advanced solid tumor such as melanoma, head and neck, liver or kidney cancer. Both conserved end residues are part of each CDR3. Each record gives: clone size, D gene, J gene, V gene, CDR3 DNA, CDR3 protein. The D gene is left open where the match is weak. Not all rows give a size; the values are once, few, many and, for expanded clones, a class.

>once|TRBD2|TRBJ2-1|TRBV6-1
TGTGCCAGCACGAAGCGGGAGGACTCCTACAATGAGCAGTTCTTC
CASTKREDSYNEQFF
>NA|NA|TRBJ2-5|TRBV4-1
TGCGCCAGCAGCCGGTTGGGTCTGCAAGAGACCCAGTACTTC
CASSRLGLQETQYF
>NA|TRBD1|TRBJ2-7|TRBV7-9
TGTGCCAGCAGCTCGTACGGGACAGGGAACGAGCAGTACTTC
CASSSYGTGNEQYF
>NA|NA|TRBJ1-6|TRBV7-2
TGTGCCAGCAGCTTCAGGGGTTATAATTCACCCCTCCACTTT
CASSFRGYNSPLHF
>NA|TRBD2|TRBJ2-4|TRBV4-1
TGCGCCAGCAGCCAAGGATTAGCGGGAGCCAAAAACATTCAGTACTTC
CASSQGLAGAKNIQYF
>NA|NA|TRBJ1-2|TRBV4-1
TGCGCCAGCAGCCAAGATCAGGGCTGGGGCGGCTATGGCTACACCTTC
CASSQDQGWGGYGYTF
>once|TRBD1|TRBJ1-5|TRBV4-1
TGCGCCAGCAGCCACGGTATGGACAGGGCAGATCAGCCCCAGCATTTT
CASSHGMDRADQPQHF
>NA|NA|TRBJ2-5|TRBV7-9
TGTGCCAGCAGCGGACCGGACGAAGAGACCCAGTACTTC
CASSGPDEETQYF
>NA|TRBD1|TRBJ2-4|TRBV15
TGTGCCACCAGCAGACTCCGGGACAGGGAGGTTTTAGGAGCCAAAAACATTCAGTACTTC
CATSRLRDREVLGAKNIQYF
>NA|NA|TRBJ2-2|TRBV28
TGTGCCAGCAGAAAGCAGGGTTGGACCGGGGAGCTGTTTTTT
CASRKQGWTGELFF
>NA|NA|TRBJ2-7|TRBV6-5
TGTGCCAGCAACTTCAGGGACTCCTACGAGCAGTACTTC
CASNFRDSYEQYF
>few|NA|TRBJ2-1|TRBV7-9
TGTGCCAGCAGCTTAGGGGAGCGAAATGAGCAGTTCTTC
CASSLGERNEQFF
>NA|NA|TRBJ1-4|TRBV5-1
TGCGCCAGCAGCCCCAGGGCTTCTAATGAAAAACTGTTTTTT
CASSPRASNEKLFF
>NA|TRBD2|TRBJ2-5|TRBV7-9
TGTGCCAGCAGCTTAGGGGGTAGCGGGATCACCGTGGGATCAGTGCAGTACTTC
CASSLGGSGITVGSVQYF
>NA|NA|TRBJ2-1|TRBV7-2
TGTGCCAGCAGCTTAGAATCGCGGGCTACTTACAATGAGCAGTTCTTC
CASSLESRATYNEQFF
>NA|NA|TRBJ1-1|TRBV7-9
TGTGCCAGCAGCTTAGCGTCGGAAGGCCGGGACGTGGCTTTCTTT
CASSLASEGRDVAFF
>few|NA|TRBJ1-1|TRBV4-1
TGCGCCAGCAGCCAAGTCCCCGCAGGGCGGAACACTGAAGCTTTCTTT
CASSQVPAGRNTEAFF
>NA|NA|TRBJ2-5|TRBV6-4
TGTGCCAGCAGTGACCCCAGCCTAGAGCCAGAGACCCAGTACTTC
CASSDPSLEPETQYF
>NA|NA|TRBJ2-5|TRBV7-9
TGTGCCAGCAGCTTAGTCCAACCTATAGAGACCCAGTACTTC
CASSLVQPIETQYF
>NA|TRBD2|TRBJ2-7|TRBV7-9
TGTGCCAGCAGCGGCCGGGGGGGTTTGCCCGAGCAGTACTTC
CASSGRGGLPEQYF
>NA|TRBD2|TRBJ2-3|TRBV19
TGTGCCAGTACCCATTCGTATGGAGGCGGGAGGGCGACAGATACGCAGTATTTT
CASTHSYGGGRATDTQYF
>NA|NA|TRBJ2-7|TRBV2
TGTGCCAGCAGTGTTTCCCGGTTAGGGGCCCTTATCTACGAGCAGTACTTC
CASSVSRLGALIYEQYF
>NA|NA|TRBJ1-1|TRBV5-6
TGTGCCAGCAGCTTGCTAGGAGGGACTGAAGCTTTCTTT
CASSLLGGTEAFF